This T cell receptor (beta chain) was captured by sequencing in a study of blood T cell repertoires in COVID-19. Using immunoSEQ multiplex PCR, the repertoire was profiled, and TCRdb retains in-frame clones only, with some absent. The sample holds more than 200,000 clones; roughly 90% are singletons and the top ten take less than 3.5%. Looked up from germline, CDR1 is LNHDA and CDR2 is SQIVND (reference sequence). This CDR3 contains 18 residues. V trimming: 1 base; J trimming: 0 bases; junction bases outside the gene matches: 6. The sequence was obtained from a woman aged 60 to 75 with acute or convalescent COVID-19. The specimen sequenced was peripheral blood. V and J are TRBV19 and TRBJ2-6; 7 nucleotides align to TRBD1. The CDR3 reads CASSIGTGVASGANVLTF. In DNA form, the CDR3 reads TGTGCCAGTAGTATAGGTACAGGGGTCGCCTCTGGGGCCAACGTCCTGACTTTC.